This T cell receptor beta chain was captured in a study of blood T cells in healthy people across ages. Turning to this clonotype: The antigen remains undetermined.

Findings and caveats of the study: A greater number of naive CD4+ cells and higher diversity distinguished long-lived donors from aged donors.

Combining a sample-barcoded 5' primer with a J-beta primer mix, a second PCR ran for 7 to 11 cycles. TCRdb reprocessed the 5' RACE reads with MiXCR, giving one entry per CDR3 protein. The table has roughly 800,000 distinct CDR3 sequences, roughly 25% seen once. These data also featured in a second study, about T cells of mothers and their children. This second report adds: A slight, non-significant increase in overlap was found for related mother-child pairs relative to unrelated pairs.

The clonotype was recovered from a boy aged 5-17 years in good health. Sequencing input: blood.

As DNA, the CDR3 is TGTGCCAGTAAAAACCTAGCGGGAGGGCTGAATGAGCAGTTCTTC. Translated, it gives CASKNLAGGLNEQFF. The chain links TRBV19 to TRBJ2-5; 12 nucleotides match TRBD2. Gene TRBJ2-1 matches the end of the DNA better, so the J call may be wrong. The V gene's germline CDR1 is LNHDA and CDR2 SQIVND (reference sequence). This CDR3 has 15 amino acids.